This is a list of T cell receptor beta chains from one sample in a study of read filtering for tumor transcriptome and immune sequencing. TCRdb reanalysed the reads using MiXCR and keeps one entry per CDR3 protein. Counted here are around 48,000 distinct CDR3 sequences, less than 20% occurring once; the ten biggest clones make up approximately 15%. Sequenced input: a population of CD138-negative cells sorted from bone marrow. The source is a donor over 35 with multiple myeloma. Each CDR3 is given with its conserved first and last residue. A D gene is named only where the DNA matches it firmly. The size entry is marked missing in some rows and otherwise reads once, few, many or a size class.

D	V	J	size	CDR3
-	TRBV24-1	TRBJ2-1	-	CATSHGWNDQFF
-	TRBV20-1	TRBJ2-3	many	CSAYPASPGGDTQYF
TRBD2	TRBV20-1	TRBJ2-7	many	CSAAGDSPYEQYF
-	TRBV28	TRBJ2-7	many	CASSPLGRDYSYEQYF
-	TRBV9	TRBJ2-6	many	CASSPGRSGANVLTF
-	TRBV10-3	TRBJ1-3	few	CAIATGVGNTIYF
TRBD1	TRBV20-1	TRBJ2-6	many	CSAVDRVSGANVLTF
-	TRBV20-1	TRBJ1-5	few	CSATDLSNQPQHF
TRBD1	TRBV5-6	TRBJ1-3	few	CASSARDRAGNTIYF
-	TRBV15	TRBJ1-5	many	CATSSEQGIQPQHF
-	TRBV7-8	TRBJ2-2	many	CASSLAGELFF
-	TRBV10-3	TRBJ1-2	many	CAIGIVTIGGYTF
-	TRBV4-2	TRBJ2-7	many	CASSQALGSPTYEQYF
TRBD1	TRBV6-5	TRBJ2-1	many	CATRGQGLLF
TRBD2	TRBV6-5	TRBJ2-3	many	CASRWTSGDTQYF
TRBD1	TRBV2	TRBJ2-7	many	CASNDGTGETSYEQYF
-	TRBV7-3	TRBJ2-3	-	CASSHGRSEGTDTQYF
-	TRBV27	TRBJ1-4	-	CASSEGGGREKLFF
TRBD2	TRBV24-1	TRBJ2-3	many	CATSDPGTSGSDTQYF
TRBD2	TRBV5-1	TRBJ2-7	many	CASSSTSGSGGDEYF
TRBD2	TRBV20-1	TRBJ2-7	-	CSAGHYSGRFQYEQYF
TRBD1	TRBV7-9	TRBJ2-7	many	CASSLTGGYEQYF
-	TRBV7-2	TRBJ2-3	-	CAGSSAFFGTDTQYF
TRBD1	TRBV12-3/TRBV12-4	TRBJ1-5	many	CASSFVSQTGGLAHSNQPQHF
-	TRBV20-1	TRBJ1-6	many	CSARDGSGPYNSPLHF
-	TRBV11-2	TRBJ2-3	many	CASSRKRPSTDTQYF
-	TRBV19	TRBJ2-3	-	CASSTSGGSTDTQYF